The 10 T cell receptor beta chains below come from one sample, sequenced in a study of blood T cell repertoires in COVID-19. Clones were read by immunoSEQ multiplex PCR, and TCRdb kept only the in-frame ones, dropping some. The data show more than 100,000 clones, with 88% seen just once and 0.7% to 0.9% held by the top ten. Source material: peripheral blood. These TCRs come from a woman aged 45-59 years with active or convalescent COVID-19.

V gene TRBV4-1 combines with J gene TRBJ2-1; D may be TRBD2 (6 bases). CDR1 is MGHRA and CDR2 is YSYEKL in the germline V gene. This CDR3 has 16 residues. The V end was cut by 0 bases, the J end by 6 bases, with 15 bases between. The CDR3 sequence: CASSQDGQGGANEQFF. For the CDR3, the DNA is TGCGCCAGCAGCCAAGATGGCCAGGGAGGTGCCAATGAGCAGTTCTTC.

The chain employs TRBV6-5 and TRBJ1-2; D is possibly TRBD1 (6 bases). From germline, CDR1 is MNHEY and CDR2 SVGAGI. This CDR3 has 14 amino acids. V was shortened by 7 bases and J by 9 bases, with 21 bases between the two germline ends. The CDR3 sequence: CASIAGTGYVSYTF. CDR3 in DNA: TGTGCCAGCATTGCCGGCACAGGGTACGTAAGCTACACCTTC.

The chain recombines TRBV2 with TRBJ2-7; the D gene is possibly TRBD1 (6 bases). This CDR3 has 12 amino acids. Trimming removed 5 bases at V and 4 bases at J, with 9 bases between. CDR1 SNHLY and CDR2 FYNNEI come from the germline V gene. The CDR3 bases are TGTGCCAGCAGTAGGACAGATTACGAGCAGTACTTC. Its protein is CASSRTDYEQYF.

The chain combines TRBV9 with TRBJ2-3, with TRBD2 matching 7 bases. Trimming cost V 2 bases and J 6 bases; bases outside gene matches: 18. The germline gives CDR1 SGDLS, CDR2 YYNGEE. The CDR3 is 18 amino acids. CDR3 sequence: CASSVKAGAGPFGDTQYF. In DNA form, the CDR3 reads TGTGCCAGCAGCGTTAAGGCGGGAGCGGGACCTTTTGGGGATACGCAGTATTTT.

The V call is TRBV30, the J call TRBJ2-7; 10 positions match TRBD1. This CDR3 has 13 amino acids. After removal of 8 bases from V and 7 bases from J, the junction contained 11 bases not matched to a gene. In germline, CDR1 is GTSNPN, CDR2 SVGIG (reference sequence). The CDR3 DNA follows: TGTGCCACCTCTCCGGGACAGGGGTGGGAGCAGTACTTC. Translation gives CATSPGQGWEQYF.

The rearrangement links TRBV28 to TRBJ1-1; the match to TRBD1 covers 10 bases. This CDR3 has 17 residues. Trimming took 8 bases from V and 1 from J; bases not matched to a gene: 13. Germline CDR1 reads MDHEN; CDR2 reads SYDVKM. CDR3 DNA: TGTGCCAGCTGGAACACCGGGACAGGGGCCCCGAACACTGAAGCTTTCTTT. Translating it yields CASWNTGTGAPNTEAFF.

The V call is TRBV28, the J call TRBJ2-1, with 7 bases fitting TRBD2. This CDR3 spans 14 amino acids. Germline lookup yields CDR1 MDHEN and CDR2 SYDVKM. V gave up 1 base and J gave up 5 bases; unmatched junction bases: 2. CDR3 in DNA: TGTGCCAGCAGTTTATCCAGCGGGAACAATGAGCAGTTCTTC. It codes for CASSLSSGNNEQFF. Supplemented by reference TRBV28 and TRBJ2-1, the full variable domain reads DVKVTQSSRYLVKRTGEKVFLECVQDMDHENMFWYRQDPGLGLRLIYFSYDVKMKEKGDIPEGYSVSREKKERFSLILESASTNQTSMYLCASSLSSGNNEQFFGPGTRLTVL.

The chain joins TRBV4-3 to TRBJ1-5; D uncertain. The CDR3 has 15 residues. The germline V gene has CDR1 LGHNA and CDR2 YSLEER. V lost 4 bases to trimming and J lost 0 bases, with 10 bases between them. CDR3: CASSPLAHSNQPQHF. In nucleotides, the CDR3 is TGCGCCAGCAGCCCTCTCGCGCATAGCAATCAGCCCCAGCATTTT.

This clone has just one count. This chain joins TRBV24-1 and TRBJ1-5, with 11 bases aligning to TRBD1. The CDR3 consists of 16 residues. The V and J ends lost 6 bases and 4 bases, in that order; junction bases with no gene match: 7. Per germline, CDR1 KGHDR and CDR2 SFDVKD. DNA for the CDR3: TGTGCCACCAGTCCGGGACAGGGGGTCGGTAATCAGCCCCAGCATTTT. Encoded protein: CATSPGQGVGNQPQHF.

The V call is TRBV4-3, the J call TRBJ1-4; TRBD1 agrees at 12 bases. The germline V gene has CDR1 LGHNA and CDR2 YSLEER. CDR3 length: 14 amino acids. V lost 4 bases, J lost 10 bases, and 4 bases stayed unmatched. The CDR3 DNA reads as TGCGCCAGCAGCCGGGGACAGGGGGCGGCAAAACTGTTTTTT. Amino acid sequence: CASSRGQGAAKLFF.